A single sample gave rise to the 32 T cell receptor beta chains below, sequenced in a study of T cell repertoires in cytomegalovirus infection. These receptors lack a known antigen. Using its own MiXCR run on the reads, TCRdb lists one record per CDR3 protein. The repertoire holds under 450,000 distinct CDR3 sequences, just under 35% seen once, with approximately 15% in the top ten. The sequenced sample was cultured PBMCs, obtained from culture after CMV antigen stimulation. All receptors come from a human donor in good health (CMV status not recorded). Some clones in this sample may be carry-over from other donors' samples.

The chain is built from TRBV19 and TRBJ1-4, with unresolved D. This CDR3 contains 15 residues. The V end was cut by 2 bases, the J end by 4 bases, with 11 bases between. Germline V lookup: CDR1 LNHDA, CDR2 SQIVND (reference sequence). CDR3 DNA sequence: TGTGCCAGTAGTATACAAGGAGGGTTTAATGAAAAACTGTTTTTT. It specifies CASSIQGGFNEKLFF.

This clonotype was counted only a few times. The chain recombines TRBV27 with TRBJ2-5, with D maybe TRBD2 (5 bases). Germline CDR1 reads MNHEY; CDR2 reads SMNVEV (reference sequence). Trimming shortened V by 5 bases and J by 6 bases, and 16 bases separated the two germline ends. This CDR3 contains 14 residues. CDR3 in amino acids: CASSNGLQGKTQYF. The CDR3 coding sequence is TGTGCCAGCAGTAATGGACTCCAAGGGAAGACCCAGTACTTC.

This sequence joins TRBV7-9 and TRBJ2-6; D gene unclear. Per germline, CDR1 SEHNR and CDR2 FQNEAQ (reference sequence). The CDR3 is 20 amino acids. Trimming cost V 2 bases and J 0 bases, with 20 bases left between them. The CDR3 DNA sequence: TGTGCCAGCAGCTTATCGTCTCCAGCCTGGGGATACTCTGGGGCCAACGTCCTGACTTTC. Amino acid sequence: CASSLSSPAWGYSGANVLTF.

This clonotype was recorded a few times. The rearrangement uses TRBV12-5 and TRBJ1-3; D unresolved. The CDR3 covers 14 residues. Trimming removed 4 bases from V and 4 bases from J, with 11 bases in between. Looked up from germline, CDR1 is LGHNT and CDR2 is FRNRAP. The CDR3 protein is CASGSGVIGNTIYF. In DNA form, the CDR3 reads TGTGCTAGTGGTTCCGGAGTTATCGGAAACACCATATATTTT.

The CDR3 DNA follows: TGTGCCAGCAGTTACTCGGGACGGGACCTATGGGGCTACACCTTC. It specifies CASSYSGRDLWGYTF. The V and J genes are TRBV6-5 and TRBJ1-2, with TRBD1 as a possible D gene (5 bases). This CDR3 spans 15 amino acids. Trimming took 0 bases from V and 8 from J, leaving 16 bases between them. Germline V gene data show CDR1 as MNHEY and CDR2 as SVGAGI.

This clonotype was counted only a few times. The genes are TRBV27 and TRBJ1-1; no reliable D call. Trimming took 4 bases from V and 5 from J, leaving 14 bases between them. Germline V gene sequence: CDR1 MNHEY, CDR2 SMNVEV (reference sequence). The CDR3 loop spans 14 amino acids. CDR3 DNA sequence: TGTGCCAGCAGTTCCCGGGAGGGTGGGACTGAAGCTTTCTTT. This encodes CASSSREGGTEAFF.

CDR3 amino acids: CASAPSGTRGSYNEQFF. In DNA, the CDR3 is TGCGCCAGCGCTCCTTCCGGGACTCGAGGTTCCTACAATGAGCAGTTCTTC. The chain employs TRBV5-1 and TRBJ2-1, with D possibly TRBD2 on 6 matching bases. V lost 7 bases, J lost 1 base, and 21 bases lay in between. The germline CDR1 and CDR2 sequences are SGHRS and YFSETQ. This CDR3 has 17 residues.

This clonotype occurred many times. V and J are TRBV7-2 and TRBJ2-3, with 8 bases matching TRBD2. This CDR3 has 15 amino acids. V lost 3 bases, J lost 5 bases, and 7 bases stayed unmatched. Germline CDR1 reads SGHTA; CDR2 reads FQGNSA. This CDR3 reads CASSFQAGGRDTQYF. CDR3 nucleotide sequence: TGTGCCAGCAGCTTTCAGGCGGGAGGAAGAGATACGCAGTATTTT.

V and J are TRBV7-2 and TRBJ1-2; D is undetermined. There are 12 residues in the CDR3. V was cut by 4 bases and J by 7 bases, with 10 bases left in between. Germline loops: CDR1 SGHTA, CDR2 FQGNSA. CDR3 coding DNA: TGTGCCAGCAGCTCCCTGGCAGGTGGCTACACCTTC. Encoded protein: CASSSLAGGYTF.

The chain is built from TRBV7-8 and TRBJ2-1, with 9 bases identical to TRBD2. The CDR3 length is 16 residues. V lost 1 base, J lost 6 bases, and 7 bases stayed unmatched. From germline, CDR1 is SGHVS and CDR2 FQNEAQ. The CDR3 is CASSLVRLAGINEQFF. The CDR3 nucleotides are TGTGCCAGCAGCTTAGTCCGGCTAGCGGGAATCAATGAGCAGTTCTTC. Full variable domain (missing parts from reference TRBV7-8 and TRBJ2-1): GAGVSQSPRYKVAKRGQDVALRCDPISGHVSLFWYQQALGQGPEFLTYFQNEAQLDKSGLPSDRFFAERPEGSVSTLKIQRTQQEDSAVYLCASSLVRLAGINEQFFGPGTRLTVL.

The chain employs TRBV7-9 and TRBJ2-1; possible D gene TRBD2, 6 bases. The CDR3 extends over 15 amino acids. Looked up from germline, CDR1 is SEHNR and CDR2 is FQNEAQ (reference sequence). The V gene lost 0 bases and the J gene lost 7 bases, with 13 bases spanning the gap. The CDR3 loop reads CASSLAPGVENEQFF. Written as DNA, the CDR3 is TGTGCCAGCAGCTTAGCGCCGGGAGTAGAAAATGAGCAGTTCTTC.

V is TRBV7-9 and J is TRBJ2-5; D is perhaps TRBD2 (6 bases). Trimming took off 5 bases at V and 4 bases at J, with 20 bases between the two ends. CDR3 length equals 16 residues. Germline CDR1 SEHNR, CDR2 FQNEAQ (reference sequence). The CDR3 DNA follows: TGTGCCAGCAGCCTCCGACTAGATACCCGCTCAGAGACCCAGTACTTC. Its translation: CASSLRLDTRSETQYF. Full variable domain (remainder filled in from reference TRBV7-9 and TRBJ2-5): DTGVSQNPRHKITKRGQNVTFRCDPISEHNRLYWYRQTLGQGPEFLTYFQNEAQLEKSRLLSDRFSAERPKGSFSTLEIQRTEQGDSAMYLCASSLRLDTRSETQYFGPGTRLLVL.

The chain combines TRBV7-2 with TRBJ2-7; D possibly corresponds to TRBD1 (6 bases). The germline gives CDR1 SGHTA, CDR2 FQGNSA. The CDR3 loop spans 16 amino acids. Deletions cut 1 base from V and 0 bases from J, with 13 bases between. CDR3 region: CASSLVGGRNSYEQYF. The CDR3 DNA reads TGTGCCAGCAGCTTAGTAGGGGGACGCAACTCCTACGAGCAGTACTTC.

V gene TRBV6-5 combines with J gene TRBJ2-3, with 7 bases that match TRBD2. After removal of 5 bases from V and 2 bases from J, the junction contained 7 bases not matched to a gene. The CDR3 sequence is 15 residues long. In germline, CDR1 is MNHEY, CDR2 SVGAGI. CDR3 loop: CASSHTSAHTDTQYF. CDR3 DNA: TGTGCCAGCAGTCACACTAGCGCGCACACAGATACGCAGTATTTT.

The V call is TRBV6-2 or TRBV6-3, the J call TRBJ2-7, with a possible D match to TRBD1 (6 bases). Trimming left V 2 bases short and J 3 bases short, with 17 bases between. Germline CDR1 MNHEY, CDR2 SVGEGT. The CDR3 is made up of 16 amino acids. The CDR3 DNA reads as TGTGCCAGCAGTTACCCTATCTACAGGGATGGCTACGAGCAGTACTTC. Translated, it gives CASSYPIYRDGYEQYF.

The CDR3, as DNA: TGTGCCAGCAGCCCCTCCGGGACGGGGGGCTCACCCCTCCACTTT. This translates into CASSPSGTGGSPLHF. The chain carries TRBV12-3 or TRBV12-4 and TRBJ1-6, with D possibly TRBD1 on 6 matching bases. Trimming took off 6 bases at V and 10 bases at J, with 19 bases between the two ends. The CDR3 extends over 15 amino acids.

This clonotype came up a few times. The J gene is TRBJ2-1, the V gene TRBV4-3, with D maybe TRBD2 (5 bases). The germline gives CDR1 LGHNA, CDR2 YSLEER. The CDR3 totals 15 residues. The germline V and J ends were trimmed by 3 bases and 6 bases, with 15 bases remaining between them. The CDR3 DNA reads TGCGCCAGCAGCCACCCGCTGCGGAGCGGCAATGAGCAGTTCTTC. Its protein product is CASSHPLRSGNEQFF.

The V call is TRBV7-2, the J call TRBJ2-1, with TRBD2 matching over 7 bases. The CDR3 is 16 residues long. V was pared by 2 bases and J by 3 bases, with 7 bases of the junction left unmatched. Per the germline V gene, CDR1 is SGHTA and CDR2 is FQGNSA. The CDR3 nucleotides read TGTGCCAGCAGCTTAAGTGGGGCTAGCGGCTACAATGAGCAGTTCTTC. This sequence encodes CASSLSGASGYNEQFF.

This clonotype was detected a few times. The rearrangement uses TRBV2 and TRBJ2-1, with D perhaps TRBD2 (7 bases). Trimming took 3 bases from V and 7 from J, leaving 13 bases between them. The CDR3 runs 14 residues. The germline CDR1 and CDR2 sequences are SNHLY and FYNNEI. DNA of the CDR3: TGTGCCAGCAGTGAGAGAGGGGGGGGGAATGAGCAGTTCTTC. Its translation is CASSERGGGNEQFF.

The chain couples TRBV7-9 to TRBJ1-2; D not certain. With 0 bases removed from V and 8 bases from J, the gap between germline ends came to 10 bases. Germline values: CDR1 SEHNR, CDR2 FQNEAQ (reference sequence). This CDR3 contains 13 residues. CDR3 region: CASSLAQGSGYTF. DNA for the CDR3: TGTGCCAGCAGCTTAGCGCAAGGGTCGGGCTACACCTTC.

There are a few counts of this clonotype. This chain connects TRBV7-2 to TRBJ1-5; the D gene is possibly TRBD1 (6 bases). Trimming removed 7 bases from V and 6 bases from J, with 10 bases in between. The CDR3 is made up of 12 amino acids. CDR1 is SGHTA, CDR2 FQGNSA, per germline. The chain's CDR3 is CASTQGRQPQHF. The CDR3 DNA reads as TGTGCCAGCACACAGGGTCGTCAGCCCCAGCATTTT.

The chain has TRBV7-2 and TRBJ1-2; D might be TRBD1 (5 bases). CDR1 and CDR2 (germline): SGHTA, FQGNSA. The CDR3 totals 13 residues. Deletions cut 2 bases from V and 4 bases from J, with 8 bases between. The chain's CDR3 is CASSLLGVYGYTF. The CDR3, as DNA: TGTGCCAGCAGCTTATTAGGGGTCTATGGCTACACCTTC.

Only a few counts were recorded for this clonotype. CDR3 nucleotide sequence: TGTGCCAGCAGACCCGGGACATGGAACCCCTATGGCTACACCTTC. Residues: CASRPGTWNPYGYTF. V is TRBV6-1 and J is TRBJ1-2, with D tentatively TRBD1 (6 bases). This CDR3 is built from 15 residues. Between the trimmed V and J ends, which lost 6 bases and 4 bases, there was a span of 18 bases. Looked up from germline, CDR1 is MNHNS and CDR2 is SASEGT.

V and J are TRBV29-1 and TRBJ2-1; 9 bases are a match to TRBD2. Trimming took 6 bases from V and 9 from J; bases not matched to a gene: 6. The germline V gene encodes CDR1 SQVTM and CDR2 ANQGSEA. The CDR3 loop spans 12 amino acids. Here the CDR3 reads CSVTTSGSEQFF. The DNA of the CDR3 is TGCAGCGTCACGACTAGCGGATCTGAGCAGTTCTTC.

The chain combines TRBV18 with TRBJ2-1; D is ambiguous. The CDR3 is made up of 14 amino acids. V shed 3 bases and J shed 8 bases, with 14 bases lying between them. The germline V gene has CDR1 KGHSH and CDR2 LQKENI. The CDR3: CASSPLSKGDEQFF. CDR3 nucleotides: TGTGCCAGCTCACCGTTGTCGAAAGGCGATGAGCAGTTCTTC. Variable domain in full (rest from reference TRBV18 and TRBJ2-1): NAGVMQNPRHLVRRRGQEARLRCSPMKGHSHVYWYRQLPEEGLKFMVYLQKENIIDESGMPKERFSAEFPKEGPSILRIQQVVRGDSAAYFCASSPLSKGDEQFFGPGTRLTVL.

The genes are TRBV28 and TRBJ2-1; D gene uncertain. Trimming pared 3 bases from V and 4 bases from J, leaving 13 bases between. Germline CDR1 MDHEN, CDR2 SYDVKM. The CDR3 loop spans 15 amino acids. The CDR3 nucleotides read TGTGCCAGCAGTTTCTCGGCATCGCGATACAATGAGCAGTTCTTC. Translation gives CASSFSASRYNEQFF.

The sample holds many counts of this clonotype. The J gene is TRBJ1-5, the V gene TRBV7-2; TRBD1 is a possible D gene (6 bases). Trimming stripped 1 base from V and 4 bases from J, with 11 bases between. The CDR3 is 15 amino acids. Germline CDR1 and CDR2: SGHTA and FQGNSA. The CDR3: CASSLGGTNNQPQHF. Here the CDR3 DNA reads TGTGCCAGCAGCTTAGGAGGGACAAATAATCAGCCCCAGCATTTT.

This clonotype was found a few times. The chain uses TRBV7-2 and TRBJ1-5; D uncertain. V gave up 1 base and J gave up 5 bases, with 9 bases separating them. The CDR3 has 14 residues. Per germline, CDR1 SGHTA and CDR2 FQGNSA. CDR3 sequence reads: CASSLGQTHQPQHF. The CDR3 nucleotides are TGTGCCAGCAGCTTAGGTCAGACTCATCAGCCCCAGCATTTT.

CDR3 DNA sequence: TGTGCCAGCAGCCAAGAGAGGGTCCTCAGGGGCGATGGGGAGACCCAGTACTTC. It is translated as CASSQERVLRGDGETQYF. The V and J genes are TRBV4-2 and TRBJ2-5; tentative D call: TRBD1 (6 bases). Per germline, CDR1 LGHNA and CDR2 YNFKEQ. The CDR3 spans 18 residues. Trimming took 0 bases from V and 5 from J, leaving 22 bases between them.

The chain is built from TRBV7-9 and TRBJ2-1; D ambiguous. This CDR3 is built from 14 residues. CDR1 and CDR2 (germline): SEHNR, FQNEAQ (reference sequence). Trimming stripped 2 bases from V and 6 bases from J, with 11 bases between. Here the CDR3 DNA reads TGTGCCAGCAGCTTAAGTTCTACCTTCAATGAGCAGTTCTTC. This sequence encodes CASSLSSTFNEQFF.

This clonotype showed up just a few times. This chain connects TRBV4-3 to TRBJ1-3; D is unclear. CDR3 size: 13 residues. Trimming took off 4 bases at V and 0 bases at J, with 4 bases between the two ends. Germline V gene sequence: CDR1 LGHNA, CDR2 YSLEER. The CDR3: CASSPSSGNTIYF. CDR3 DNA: TGCGCCAGCAGCCCCAGCTCTGGAAACACCATATATTTT.

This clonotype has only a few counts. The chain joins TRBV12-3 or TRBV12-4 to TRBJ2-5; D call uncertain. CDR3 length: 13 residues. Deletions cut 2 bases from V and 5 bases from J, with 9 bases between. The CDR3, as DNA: TGTGCCAGCAGTTTACGAAGGGCGGAGACCCAGTACTTC. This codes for CASSLRRAETQYF.